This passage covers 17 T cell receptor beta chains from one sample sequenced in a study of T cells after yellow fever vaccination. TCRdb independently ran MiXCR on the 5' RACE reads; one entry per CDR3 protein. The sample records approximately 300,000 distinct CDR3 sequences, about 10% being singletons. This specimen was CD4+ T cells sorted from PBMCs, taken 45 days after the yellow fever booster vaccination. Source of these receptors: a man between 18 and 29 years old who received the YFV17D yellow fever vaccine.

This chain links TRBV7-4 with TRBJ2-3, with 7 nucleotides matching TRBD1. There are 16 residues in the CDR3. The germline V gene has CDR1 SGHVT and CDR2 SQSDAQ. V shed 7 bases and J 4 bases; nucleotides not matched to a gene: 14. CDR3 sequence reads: CASTSEDRIGPDTQYF. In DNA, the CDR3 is TGTGCCAGCACTTCCGAGGACAGGATCGGGCCAGATACGCAGTATTTT.

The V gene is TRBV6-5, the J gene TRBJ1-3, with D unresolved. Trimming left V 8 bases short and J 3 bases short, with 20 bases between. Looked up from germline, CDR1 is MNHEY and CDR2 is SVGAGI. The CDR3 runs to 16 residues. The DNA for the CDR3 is TGTGCCAGCGGGATTTATCTCCCCACGCTTGGAAACACCATATATTTT. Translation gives CASGIYLPTLGNTIYF.

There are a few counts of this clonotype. The CDR3 sequence: CASSQDILGSDSLNTEAFF. Written as DNA, the CDR3 is TGCGCCAGCAGCCAAGATATATTAGGGTCCGACAGCTTGAACACTGAAGCTTTCTTT. The chain carries TRBV4-3 and TRBJ1-1; perhaps TRBD1 as D (5 bases). Germline CDR1 and CDR2: LGHNA and YSLEER. The CDR3 totals 19 residues. V was clipped by 0 bases and J by 0 bases, with 20 bases between them.

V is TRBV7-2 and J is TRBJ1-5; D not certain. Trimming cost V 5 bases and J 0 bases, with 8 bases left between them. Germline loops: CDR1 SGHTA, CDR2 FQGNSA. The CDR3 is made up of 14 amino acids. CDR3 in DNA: TGTGCCAGCAGCGCTACAGATAGCAATCAGCCCCAGCATTTT. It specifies CASSATDSNQPQHF. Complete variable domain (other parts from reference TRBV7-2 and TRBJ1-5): GAGVSQSPSNKVTEKGKDVELRCDPISGHTALYWYRQSLGQGLEFLIYFQGNSAPDKSGLPSDRFSAERTGGSVSTLTIQRTQQEDSAVYLCASSATDSNQPQHFGDGTRLSIL.

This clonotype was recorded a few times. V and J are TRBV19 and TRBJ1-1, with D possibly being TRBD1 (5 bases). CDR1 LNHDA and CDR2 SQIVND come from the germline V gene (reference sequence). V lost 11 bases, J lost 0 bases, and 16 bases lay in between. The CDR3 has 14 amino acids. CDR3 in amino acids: CACRTPLVNTEAFF. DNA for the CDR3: TGTGCCTGCCGGACACCTTTAGTGAACACTGAAGCTTTCTTT.

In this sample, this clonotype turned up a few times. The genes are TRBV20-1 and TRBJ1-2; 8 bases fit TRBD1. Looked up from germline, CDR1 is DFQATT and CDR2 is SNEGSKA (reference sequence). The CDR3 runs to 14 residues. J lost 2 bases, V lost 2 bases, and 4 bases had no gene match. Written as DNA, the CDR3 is TGCAGTGCTAGAAAGGACAGGGCGAACTATGGCTACACCTTC. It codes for CSARKDRANYGYTF.

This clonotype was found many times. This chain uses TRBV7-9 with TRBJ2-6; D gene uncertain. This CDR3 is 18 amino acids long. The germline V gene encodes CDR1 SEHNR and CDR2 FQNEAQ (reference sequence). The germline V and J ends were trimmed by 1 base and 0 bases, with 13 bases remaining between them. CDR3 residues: CASSLGVGPTSGANVLTF. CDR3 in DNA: TGTGCCAGCAGCTTAGGGGTTGGACCGACCTCTGGGGCCAACGTCCTGACTTTC.

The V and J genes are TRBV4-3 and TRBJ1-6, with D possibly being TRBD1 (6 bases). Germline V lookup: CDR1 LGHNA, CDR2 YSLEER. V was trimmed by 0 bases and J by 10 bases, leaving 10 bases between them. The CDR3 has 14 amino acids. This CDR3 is CASSQEGGLSPLHF. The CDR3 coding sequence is TGCGCCAGCAGCCAAGAGGGGGGGCTGTCACCCCTCCACTTT.

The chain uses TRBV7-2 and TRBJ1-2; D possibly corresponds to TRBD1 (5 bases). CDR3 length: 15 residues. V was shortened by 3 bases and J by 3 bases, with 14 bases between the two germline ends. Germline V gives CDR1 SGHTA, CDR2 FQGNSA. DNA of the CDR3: TGTGCCAGCAGCTTTACCAGGGACGGCTACTATGGCTACACCTTC. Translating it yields CASSFTRDGYYGYTF.

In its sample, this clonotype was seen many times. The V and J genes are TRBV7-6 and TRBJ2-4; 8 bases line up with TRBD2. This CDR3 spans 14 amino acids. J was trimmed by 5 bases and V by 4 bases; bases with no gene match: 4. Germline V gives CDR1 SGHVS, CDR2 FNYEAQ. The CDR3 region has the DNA TGTGCCAGCAGCTCACGGGGGGGCCAAAACATTCAGTACTTC. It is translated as CASSSRGGQNIQYF.

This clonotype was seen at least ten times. CDR3 loop: CASSQDMGTGAQTQYF. CDR3 in DNA: TGCGCCAGCAGCCAAGATATGGGGACAGGGGCGCAGACCCAGTACTTC. This sequence joins TRBV4-3 and TRBJ2-5; 10 positions agree with TRBD1. V trimming: 0 bases; J trimming: 6 bases; junction bases outside the gene matches: 7. Germline lookup yields CDR1 LGHNA and CDR2 YSLEER. CDR3 length: 16 amino acids.

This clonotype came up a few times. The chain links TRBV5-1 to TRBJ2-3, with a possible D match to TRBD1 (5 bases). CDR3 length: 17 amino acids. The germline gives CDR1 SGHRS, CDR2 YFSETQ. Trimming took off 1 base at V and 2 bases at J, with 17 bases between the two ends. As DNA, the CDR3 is TGCGCCAGCAGCTTGTGGGGCCAGGCGACTTTCACAGATACGCAGTATTTT. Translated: CASSLWGQATFTDTQYF.

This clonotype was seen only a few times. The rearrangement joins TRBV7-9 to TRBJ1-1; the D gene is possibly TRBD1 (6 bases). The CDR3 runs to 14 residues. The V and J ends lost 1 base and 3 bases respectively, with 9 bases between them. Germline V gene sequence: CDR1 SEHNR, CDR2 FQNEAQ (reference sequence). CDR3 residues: CASSLGGGYTEAFF. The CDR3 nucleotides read TGTGCCAGCAGCTTAGGAGGGGGTTACACTGAAGCTTTCTTT.

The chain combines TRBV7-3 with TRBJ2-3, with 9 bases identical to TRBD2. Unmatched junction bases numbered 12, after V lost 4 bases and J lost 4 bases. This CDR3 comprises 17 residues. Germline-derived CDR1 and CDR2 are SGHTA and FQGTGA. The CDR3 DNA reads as TGTGCCAGCAGCTCCCCATCCTTTGGGACTAGCCCAGATACGCAGTATTTT. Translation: CASSSPSFGTSPDTQYF.

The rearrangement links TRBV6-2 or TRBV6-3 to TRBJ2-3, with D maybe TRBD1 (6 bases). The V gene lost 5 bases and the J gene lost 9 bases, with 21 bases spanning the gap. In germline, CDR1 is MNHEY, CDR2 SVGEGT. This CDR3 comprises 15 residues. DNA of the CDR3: TGTGCCAGCAGTCGTAGGGACACCCATTTCGGAACGCAGTATTTT. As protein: CASSRRDTHFGTQYF.

The CDR3: CASSSGHYNSPLHF. CDR3 DNA: TGTGCCAGCAGTTCAGGGCACTATAATTCACCCCTCCACTTT. The V and J genes are TRBV27 and TRBJ1-6, with D maybe TRBD1 (5 bases). Germline V lookup: CDR1 MNHEY, CDR2 SMNVEV (reference sequence). V was shortened by 4 bases and J by 3 bases, with 7 bases between the two germline ends. This CDR3 has 14 residues.

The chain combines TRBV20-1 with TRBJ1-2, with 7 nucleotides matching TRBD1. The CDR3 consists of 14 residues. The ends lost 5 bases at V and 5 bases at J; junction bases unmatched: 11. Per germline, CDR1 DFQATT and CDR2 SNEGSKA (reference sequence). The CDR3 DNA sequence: TGCAGTGCTGCTTCCGGGACAGATAGATATGGCTACACCTTC. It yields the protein CSAASGTDRYGYTF.